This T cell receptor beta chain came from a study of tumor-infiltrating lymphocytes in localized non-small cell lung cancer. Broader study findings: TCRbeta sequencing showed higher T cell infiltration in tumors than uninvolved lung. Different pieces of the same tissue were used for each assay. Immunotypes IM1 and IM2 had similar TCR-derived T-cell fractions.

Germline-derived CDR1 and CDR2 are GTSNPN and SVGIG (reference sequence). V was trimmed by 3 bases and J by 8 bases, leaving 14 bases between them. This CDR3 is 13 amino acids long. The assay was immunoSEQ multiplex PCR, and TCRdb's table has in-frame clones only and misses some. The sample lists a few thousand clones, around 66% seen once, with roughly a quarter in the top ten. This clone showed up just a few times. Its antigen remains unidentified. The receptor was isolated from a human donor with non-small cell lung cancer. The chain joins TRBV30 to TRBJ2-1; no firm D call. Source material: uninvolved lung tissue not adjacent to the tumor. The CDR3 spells CAWSSGVGDEQFF. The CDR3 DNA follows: TGTGCCTGGAGCTCCGGCGTGGGCGATGAGCAGTTCTTC.